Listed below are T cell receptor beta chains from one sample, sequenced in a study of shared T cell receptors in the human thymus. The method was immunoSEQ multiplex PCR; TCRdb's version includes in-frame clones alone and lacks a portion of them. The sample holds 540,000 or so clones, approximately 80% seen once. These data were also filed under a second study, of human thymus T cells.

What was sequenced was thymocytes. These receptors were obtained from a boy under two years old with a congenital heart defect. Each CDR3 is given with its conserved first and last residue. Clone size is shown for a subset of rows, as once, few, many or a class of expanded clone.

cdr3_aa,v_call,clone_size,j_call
CASSFVAGVHNEQFF,TRBV28,NA,TRBJ2-1
CASLAGGHNEQFF,TRBV11-3,NA,TRBJ2-1
CASRRDSQETQYF,TRBV6-5,NA,TRBJ2-5
CASSQETSAEYNEQFF,TRBV4-3,NA,TRBJ2-1
CATSSRDTLQPQHF,TRBV15,NA,TRBJ1-5
CASSVGEGGYGYTF,TRBV2,once,TRBJ1-2
CASSSQGSYEQYF,TRBV6-5,NA,TRBJ2-7
CASSLPGAWQETQYF,TRBV18,NA,TRBJ2-5
CASSLRSSGANVLTF,TRBV7-9,NA,TRBJ2-6
CAWLKRDSGANVLTF,TRBV30,once,TRBJ2-6
CASSLTHQRSYNEQFF,TRBV5-6,NA,TRBJ2-1
CASSLEQGRAYGYTF,TRBV5-1,once,TRBJ1-2
CATSRDRLAGAKNIQYF,TRBV15,NA,TRBJ2-4
CASSPISSYEQYF,TRBV19,NA,TRBJ2-7
CAISAKGDSSGRAQTYEQYF,TRBV10-3,NA,TRBJ2-7
CSVDKFYNEQFF,TRBV29-1,NA,TRBJ2-1
CASRIAGEFSTDTQYF,TRBV28,NA,TRBJ2-3
CASSLGGRAPFSSYEQYF,TRBV27,few,TRBJ2-7
CASKSGRAHGELFF,TRBV6-5,NA,TRBJ2-2
CSVEDQTSGRTDTQYF,TRBV29-1,NA,TRBJ2-3
CASSPPRGTSGRGEQYF,TRBV7-2,NA,TRBJ2-7
CAWSEKKTSTDTQYF,TRBV30,NA,TRBJ2-3
CASSEYEAGLGSYEQYF,TRBV6-1,NA,TRBJ2-7
CASTSQVNTEAFF,TRBV19,NA,TRBJ1-1
CASSEGYRPYEQYF,TRBV6-1,NA,TRBJ2-7
CASSFRDRGYNEQFF,TRBV5-8,NA,TRBJ2-1
CASRFSVAYNEQFF,TRBV27,NA,TRBJ2-1
CSVGGGLAGKANTGELFF,TRBV29-1,NA,TRBJ2-2
CASSRAGEETQYF,TRBV28,NA,TRBJ2-5
CASTTRGQGKYEQYF,TRBV25-1,NA,TRBJ2-7
CASSAASLAGDRSEQFF,TRBV6-4,NA,TRBJ2-1
CASSALAGVETQYF,TRBV6-1,NA,TRBJ2-5
CASSTHRGLSYEQYF,TRBV19,NA,TRBJ2-7
CASSKRQRETGELFF,TRBV11-1,once,TRBJ2-2
CSSGGGRGDTQYF,TRBV29-1,NA,TRBJ2-3
CASSTLLDEQYF,TRBV11-2,NA,TRBJ2-7
CASSIRGIKWIQYF,TRBV28,NA,TRBJ2-4
CASSIFTANTEAFF,TRBV13,NA,TRBJ1-1
CSARTGGIQYF,TRBV20-1,NA,TRBJ2-4
CASSARGAGGPNSNQPQHF,TRBV5-1,NA,TRBJ1-5
CASSPGIAGYNEQFF,TRBV5-7,NA,TRBJ2-1
CASSQERAGIMYEQYF,TRBV4-3,NA,TRBJ2-7
CAISDSFVTGGFQPQHF,TRBV10-3,NA,TRBJ1-5
CAGGQGATGELFF,TRBV30,NA,TRBJ2-2
CASSFGEGSYGYTF,TRBV7-9,NA,TRBJ1-2
CASRIDRVETQYF,TRBV27,NA,TRBJ2-5
CSVEGLPWGLAGGREETQYF,TRBV29-1,once,TRBJ2-5
CSVKRDSGKTQYF,TRBV29-1,NA,TRBJ2-5
CASKTGGAEKLFF,TRBV27,NA,TRBJ1-4
CASSPTRKGAGFADTQYF,TRBV11-2,once,TRBJ2-3
CASSLNHTGNYGYTF,TRBV5-1,NA,TRBJ1-2
CASSLRSGRASSDEQYF,TRBV11-2,NA,TRBJ2-7
CASSPFDSTGAETQYF,TRBV7-6,NA,TRBJ2-5
CAAGPADKRDSLGNTIYF,TRBV19,NA,TRBJ1-3
CASSLVGRLKSTDTQYF,TRBV7-2,NA,TRBJ2-3